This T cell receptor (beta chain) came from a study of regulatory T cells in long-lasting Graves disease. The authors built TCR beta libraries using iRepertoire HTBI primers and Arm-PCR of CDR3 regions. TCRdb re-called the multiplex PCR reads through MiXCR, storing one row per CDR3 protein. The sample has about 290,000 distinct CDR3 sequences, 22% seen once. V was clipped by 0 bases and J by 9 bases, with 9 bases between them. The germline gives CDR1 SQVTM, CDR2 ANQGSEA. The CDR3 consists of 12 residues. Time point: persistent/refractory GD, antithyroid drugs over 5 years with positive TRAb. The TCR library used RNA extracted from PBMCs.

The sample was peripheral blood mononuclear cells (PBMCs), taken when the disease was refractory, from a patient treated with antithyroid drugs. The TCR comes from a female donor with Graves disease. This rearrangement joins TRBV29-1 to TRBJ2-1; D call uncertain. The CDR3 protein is CSVEDLWSEQFF. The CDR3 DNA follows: TGCAGCGTTGAAGATCTGTGGAGTGAGCAGTTCTTC.